This T cell receptor (beta chain) stems from a study of OX40 agonist ivuxolimab in advanced cancers. Study summary: Those enrolled were 70% to 85% male, with a mean age of around 57 years and ages from roughly 20 to 85. Three patients had partial responses: one hepatocellular carcinoma, two cutaneous melanoma. Study-level points and caveats: In the 0.1-3.0 mg/kg groups, partial responders showed among the lowest expansion. Specificity for antigen went undetermined in the expanded peripheral T cells.

TCRdb's table, derived via immunoSEQ multiplex PCR, lists solely in-frame clones and lacks some. The data hold about 69,000 clones, with approximately 90% observed a single time. Remarks on this clone: Its antigen is not known.

J gave up 4 bases and V 2 bases, and 2 bases lay outside the gene matches. From germline, CDR1 is SGDLS and CDR2 YYNGEE. This CDR3 has 14 residues. The TCR sequence derives from an adult with an advanced solid tumor such as melanoma, head and neck, liver or kidney cancer. The V call is TRBV9, the J call TRBJ2-3, with 9 bases fitting TRBD2. Here the sequenced sample was CD4+ or CD8+ T cells sorted from blood, taken in a trial of the OX40 agonist ivuxolimab. The DNA for the CDR3 is TGTGCCAGCAGCGTGACTAGCGGCGCAGATACGCAGTATTTT. It specifies CASSVTSGADTQYF. Drawing the rest from reference TRBV9 and TRBJ2-3, the complete variable domain is DSGVTQTPKHLITATGQRVTLRCSPRSGDLSVYWYQQSLDQGLQFLIQYYNGEERAKGNILERFSAQQFPDLHSELNLSSLELGDSALYFCASSVTSGADTQYFGPGTRLTVL.